The clone carrying this T cell receptor (beta chain) has a handful of counts. The antigen remains unidentified. The germline gives CDR1 MNHEY, CDR2 SVGAGI. V lost 6 bases, J lost 8 bases, and 15 bases lay in between. The CDR3 spans 13 residues. The data belong to a study of beta chain features in type 1 diabetes. Whole-study results and caveats: PCR, the amplification step, might favor shorter templates, equally in patients and controls. In these data, an HLA type influence on TCRB rearrangement remained unresolved. A moderate, significant TCRB CDR3 shortening appeared in type 1 diabetes across four CD4+ subsets.

Of the isolated RNA, all was reverse transcribed, and so the sequenced material was expressed TCRB transcripts. TCRdb's copy holds only in-frame clones and misses some; the assay was immunoSEQ multiplex PCR. This sample yields under 300,000 clones, of which about a fifth are seen a single time; less than 0.03% belongs to the top ten. The origin of this receptor is a woman aged 40 to 55 with type 1 diabetes. Material for sequencing was naive CD4+ T cells from blood. The genes are TRBV6-5 and TRBJ2-3; possibly TRBD2 for D (6 bases). CDR3 DNA: TGTGCCAGCAGACCCCGACTAGGCGGTACGCAGTATTTT. It yields the protein CASRPRLGGTQYF.